The clone carrying this T cell receptor beta chain was seen a handful of times. Its antigen remains unidentified. The data stem from a study of CD8+CD57+ T cells in acquired aplastic anemia. Broader study findings: Patients and controls were found to share more than 25 CD8+ CDR3 sequences.

TCR beta VDJ combinations and CDR3 sequences were profiled from genomic DNA. TCRdb re-derived calls from the reads in MiXCR, one entry per CDR3 protein. The table has about 470,000 distinct CDR3 sequences, around 30% seen once. Sequencing was done on patients that had shown CD8+CD57+ cell expansion by flow cytometry. As a group, the patients uniformly had severe acquired aplastic anemia. Patients had received no therapy at the time of blood sampling. The TCR comes from a human donor with aplastic anemia. The sample consisted of sorted CD4+, CD8+, or CD8+CD57+ T cells (not recorded which) from PBMCs.

CDR3 residues: CASSLGEGAINYGYTF. CDR3 sequence (DNA): TGCGCCAGCAGCTTGGGAGAAGGGGCGATTAACTATGGCTACACCTTC. The gene calls are TRBV5-1 and TRBJ1-2; a weak D match, TRBD1 (5 bases). Trimming stripped 0 bases from V and 1 base from J, with 13 bases between. CDR3 length: 16 residues. Germline V gene sequence: CDR1 SGHRS, CDR2 YFSETQ.